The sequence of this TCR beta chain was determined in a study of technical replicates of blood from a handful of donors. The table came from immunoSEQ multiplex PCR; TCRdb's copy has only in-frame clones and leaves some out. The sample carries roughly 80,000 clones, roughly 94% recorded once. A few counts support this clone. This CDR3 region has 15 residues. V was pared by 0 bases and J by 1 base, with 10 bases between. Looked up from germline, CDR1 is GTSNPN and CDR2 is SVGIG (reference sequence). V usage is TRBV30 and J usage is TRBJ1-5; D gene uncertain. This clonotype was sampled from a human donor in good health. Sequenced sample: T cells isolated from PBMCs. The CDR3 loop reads CAWSVEYKSNQPQHF. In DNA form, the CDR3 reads TGTGCCTGGAGTGTAGAGTATAAGAGCAATCAGCCCCAGCATTTT.